This T cell receptor beta chain was obtained from a study of tumor and adjacent non-tumor tissue in lung cancer. Across the whole study: Aged about 31 to 80 years, patients included approximately 11 men and 5 women with stage I to III disease. Study-level results: TCR diversity was significantly greater in tumor than normal lung tissue. Normal lung showed higher cumulative top 100 clone frequency than tumor.

The CDR3 has 15 residues. From germline, CDR1 is SGHAT and CDR2 FQNNGV. A remark on this clonotype: Antigen: not known. A read error may produce the germline difference seen at one junction end.

The template was RNA from unsorted bulk tissue. A modified ARM-PCR protocol with three rounds of nested PCR amplified TCRbeta. One entry per CDR3 protein, called by TCRdb with MiXCR from the multiplex PCR reads. The repertoire holds 70,000 to 80,000 distinct CDR3 sequences, with around 77% as singletons. The receptor comes from a middle-aged woman with non-small cell lung cancer. The chain is built from TRBV11-2 and TRBJ2-5; D tentatively fits TRBD1 or TRBD2 (5 bases each). The specimen was lung tumor tissue. CDR3: CTSSLATGLGETQYF. For the CDR3, the DNA is TGTACGAGCAGCCTAGCCACCGGGCTAGGGGAGACCCAATACTTC.